This T cell receptor (beta chain) was found in a study of response to subunit inactivated influenza vaccine. Overall study results and limits: Few additional T cells are recruited per seasonal influenza vaccination, authors suggested.

This clonotype was counted a few times. Its matching antigen is unknown. The ends lost 6 bases at V and 3 bases at J; junction bases unmatched: 10. The germline CDR1 and CDR2 sequences are MNHNS and SASEGT. There are 15 residues in the CDR3. MiXCR, run by TCRdb on the RT-PCR reads, gives a single entry per CDR3 protein. The sample holds hundreds of thousands of distinct CDR3 sequences, about 17% seen once. This clonotype was obtained from a man aged 50 to 69 who received an inactivated influenza vaccine. The source material was CD4+ T cells sorted from PBMCs, sampled roughly 24 months after vaccination. The chain recombines TRBV6-1 with TRBJ2-7; 8 bases align to TRBD1. The CDR3 sequence: CASSTRDRRHYEQYF. In nucleotides, the CDR3 is TGTGCCAGCAGCACACGGGACAGGAGGCACTACGAGCAGTACTTC.